One sample yielded the 8 T cell receptor beta chains listed below, sequenced in a study of cytomegalovirus exposure and HLA in healthy donors. PCR primers comprised 60 Vbeta and 13 Jbeta primers. Clones were read by immunoSEQ multiplex PCR, and TCRdb kept only the in-frame ones, dropping some. The sample yields 75,000 to 100,000 clones, around 74% seen once. Source material: PBMCs. The receptors shown here come from a woman in her 70s in good health and CMV-seropositive.

The chain combines TRBV7-3 with TRBJ1-1; 7 nucleotides agree with TRBD1. Trimming at V came to 0 bases and at J to 3 bases, leaving 4 bases not matched to a gene. From germline, CDR1 is SGHTA and CDR2 FQGTGA. CDR3 length equals 15 residues. The CDR3 DNA sequence: TGTGCCAGCAGCTTAACAGGGGGCTGGTACACTGAAGCTTTCTTT. Translating it yields CASSLTGGWYTEAFF.

This rearrangement joins TRBV5-4 to TRBJ2-7, with 10 bases aligning to TRBD2. The CDR3 runs 15 residues. Looked up from germline, CDR1 is SGHNT and CDR2 is YYREEE (reference sequence). Trimming removed 4 bases from V and 0 bases from J; junction bases left unmatched: 4. CDR3 protein: CASSRSSGSSYEQYF. The CDR3 DNA reads as TGTGCCAGCAGCAGATCTAGCGGGAGCTCCTACGAGCAGTACTTC.

The gene calls are TRBV29-1 and TRBJ1-2; D possibly corresponds to TRBD1 (5 bases). The germline gives CDR1 SQVTM, CDR2 ANQGSEA. There are 11 residues in the CDR3. V was cut by 4 bases and J by 7 bases, with 10 bases left in between. In nucleotides, the CDR3 is TGCAGCGTTGGAGACAGTGGTGGCTACACCTTC. It translates to CSVGDSGGYTF. The full variable domain, with the rest looked up from reference TRBV29-1 and TRBJ1-2, is SAVISQKPSRDICQRGTSLTIQCQVDSQVTMMFWYRQQPGQSLTLIATANQGSEATYESGFVIDKFPISRPNLTFSTLTVSNMSPEDSSIYLCSVGDSGGYTFGSGTRLTVV.

V gene TRBV5-1 combines with J gene TRBJ2-7; 7 positions match TRBD2. The CDR3 loop spans 14 amino acids. Losses at the gene ends were 6 bases for V and 0 bases for J; bases not matched to a gene: 6. Germline V gene lookup returns CDR1 SGHRS and CDR2 YFSETQ. In DNA form, the CDR3 reads TGCGCCAGCATCGAGGCGGGGGACTCCTACGAGCAGTACTTC. Amino acid sequence: CASIEAGDSYEQYF. The whole variable domain, filled in from reference TRBV5-1 and TRBJ2-7, reads KAGVTQTPRYLIKTRGQQVTLSCSPISGHRSVSWYQQTPGQGLQFLFEYFSETQRNKGNFPGRFSGRQFSNSRSEMNVSTLELGDSALYLCASIEAGDSYEQYFGPGTRLTVT.

The chain employs TRBV7-6 and TRBJ2-2, with D possibly TRBD2 on 5 matching bases. CDR3 length: 16 amino acids. The V gene's germline CDR1 is SGHVS and CDR2 FNYEAQ. The ends were cut back, 1 base at V and 5 bases at J, with 14 bases in the middle. DNA of the CDR3: TGTGCCAGCAGCTTAGTGGGTGGGAGTCCTACCGGGGAGCTGTTTTTT. Residues: CASSLVGGSPTGELFF. Full variable domain (outside the CDR3, taken from reference TRBV7-6 and TRBJ2-2): GAGVSQSPRYKVTKRGQDVALRCDPISGHVSLYWYRQALGQGPEFLTYFNYEAQQDKSGLPNDRFSAERPEGSISTLTIQRTEQRDSAMYRCASSLVGGSPTGELFFGEGSRLTVL.

This sequence joins TRBV4-1 and TRBJ1-2; possibly TRBD1 for D (5 bases). The length of the CDR3 is 13 residues. Per the germline V gene, CDR1 is MGHRA and CDR2 is YSYEKL. With 1 base removed from V and 2 bases from J, the gap between germline ends came to 5 bases. The CDR3 bases are TGCGCCAGCAGCCAAGGGGGCAACTATGGCTACACCTTC. This encodes CASSQGGNYGYTF.

This sequence joins TRBV7-6 and TRBJ2-1; D might be TRBD1 (6 bases). Germline loops: CDR1 SGHVS, CDR2 FNYEAQ. The length of the CDR3 is 15 residues. V lost 4 bases, J lost 4 bases, and 14 bases lay in between. The CDR3 coding sequence is TGTGCCAGCAGCTCCCTTGGGGGCTCATACAATGAGCAGTTCTTC. Amino acid sequence: CASSSLGGSYNEQFF.

The chain carries TRBV6-6 and TRBJ2-7, with D maybe TRBD2 (5 bases). The CDR3 has 14 amino acids. From germline, CDR1 is MNHNY and CDR2 SVGAGI (reference sequence). V dropped 0 bases and J dropped 2 bases, with 8 bases sitting between them. The CDR3 is CASSYSGGPYEQYF. The CDR3, as DNA: TGTGCCAGCAGTTACTCGGGCGGGCCCTACGAGCAGTACTTC.